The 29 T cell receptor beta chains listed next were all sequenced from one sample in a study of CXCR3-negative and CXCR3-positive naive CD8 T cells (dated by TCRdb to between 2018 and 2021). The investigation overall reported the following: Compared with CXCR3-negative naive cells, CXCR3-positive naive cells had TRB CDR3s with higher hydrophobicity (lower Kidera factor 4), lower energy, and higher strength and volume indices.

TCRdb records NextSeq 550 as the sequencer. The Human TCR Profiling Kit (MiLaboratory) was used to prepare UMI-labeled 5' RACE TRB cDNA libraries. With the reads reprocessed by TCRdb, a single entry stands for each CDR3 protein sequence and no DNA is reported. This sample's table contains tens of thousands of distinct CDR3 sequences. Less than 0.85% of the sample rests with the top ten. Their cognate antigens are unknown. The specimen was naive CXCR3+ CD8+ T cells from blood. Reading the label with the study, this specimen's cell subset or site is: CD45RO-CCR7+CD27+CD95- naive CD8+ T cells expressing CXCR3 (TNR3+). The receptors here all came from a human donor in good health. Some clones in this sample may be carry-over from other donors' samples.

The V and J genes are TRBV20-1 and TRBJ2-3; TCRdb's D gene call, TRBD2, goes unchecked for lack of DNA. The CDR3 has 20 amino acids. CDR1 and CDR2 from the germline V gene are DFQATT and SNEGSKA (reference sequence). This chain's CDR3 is CSARPSVTSGRALFYDTQYF.

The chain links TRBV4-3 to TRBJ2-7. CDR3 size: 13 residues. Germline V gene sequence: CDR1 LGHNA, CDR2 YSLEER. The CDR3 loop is CASSQVYSSEQYF.

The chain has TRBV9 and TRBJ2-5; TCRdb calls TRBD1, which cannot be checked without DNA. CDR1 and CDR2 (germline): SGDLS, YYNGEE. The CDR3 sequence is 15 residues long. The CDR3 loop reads CASSLRTGEGETQYF.

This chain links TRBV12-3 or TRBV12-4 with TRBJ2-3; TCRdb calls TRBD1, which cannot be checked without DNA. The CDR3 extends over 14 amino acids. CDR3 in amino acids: CASRPPRIGDTQYF.

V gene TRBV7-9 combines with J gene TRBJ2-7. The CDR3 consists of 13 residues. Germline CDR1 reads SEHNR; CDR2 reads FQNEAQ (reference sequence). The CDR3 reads CASLDPVSYEQYF. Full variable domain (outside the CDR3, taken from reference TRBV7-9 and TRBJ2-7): DTGVSQNPRHKITKRGQNVTFRCDPISEHNRLYWYRQTLGQGPEFLTYFQNEAQLEKSRLLSDRFSAERPKGSFSTLEIQRTEQGDSAMYLCASLDPVSYEQYFGPGTRLTVT.

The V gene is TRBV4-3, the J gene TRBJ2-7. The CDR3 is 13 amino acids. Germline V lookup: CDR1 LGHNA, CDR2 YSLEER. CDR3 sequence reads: CASSQGPSYEQYF.

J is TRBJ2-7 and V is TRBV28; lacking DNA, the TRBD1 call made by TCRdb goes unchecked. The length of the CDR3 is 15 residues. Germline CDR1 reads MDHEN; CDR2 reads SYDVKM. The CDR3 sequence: CASSLLGQGIHEQYF.

CDR3 protein: CASRDRLGETQYF. The chain joins TRBV12-3 or TRBV12-4 to TRBJ2-5; TCRdb's D call of TRBD1 is untestable without DNA. The CDR3 contains 13 residues.

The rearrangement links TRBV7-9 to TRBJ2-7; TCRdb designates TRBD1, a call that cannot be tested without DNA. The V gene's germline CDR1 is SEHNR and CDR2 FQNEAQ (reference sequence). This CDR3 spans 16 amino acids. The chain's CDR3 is CASSLAGTGASYEQYF.

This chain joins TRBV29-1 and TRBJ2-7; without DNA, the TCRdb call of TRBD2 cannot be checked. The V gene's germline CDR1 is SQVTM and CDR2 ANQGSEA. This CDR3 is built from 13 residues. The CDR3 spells CSVERENEDEQYF.

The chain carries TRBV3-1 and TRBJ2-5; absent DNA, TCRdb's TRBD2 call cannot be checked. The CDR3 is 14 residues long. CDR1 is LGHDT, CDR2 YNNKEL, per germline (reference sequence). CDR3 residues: CASISAGGGETQYF.

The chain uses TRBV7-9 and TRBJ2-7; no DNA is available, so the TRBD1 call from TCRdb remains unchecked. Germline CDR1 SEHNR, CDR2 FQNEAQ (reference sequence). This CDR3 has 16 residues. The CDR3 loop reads CASSLAGTGEYYEQYF.

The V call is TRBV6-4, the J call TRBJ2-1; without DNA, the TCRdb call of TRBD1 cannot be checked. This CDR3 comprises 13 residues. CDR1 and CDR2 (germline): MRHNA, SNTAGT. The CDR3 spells CATAADSRGEQFF.

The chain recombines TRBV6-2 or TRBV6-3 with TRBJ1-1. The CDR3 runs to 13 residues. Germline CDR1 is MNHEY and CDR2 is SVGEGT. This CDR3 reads CASSYSEVSEAFF.

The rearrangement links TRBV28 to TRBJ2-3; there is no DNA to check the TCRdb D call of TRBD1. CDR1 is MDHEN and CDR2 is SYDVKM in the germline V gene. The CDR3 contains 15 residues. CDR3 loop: CASSLGTGDTDTQYF.

CDR3 amino acids: CSAAMGNEQFF. This chain joins TRBV29-1 and TRBJ2-1. CDR3 length: 11 residues. Germline V gene data show CDR1 as SQVTM and CDR2 as ANQGSEA.

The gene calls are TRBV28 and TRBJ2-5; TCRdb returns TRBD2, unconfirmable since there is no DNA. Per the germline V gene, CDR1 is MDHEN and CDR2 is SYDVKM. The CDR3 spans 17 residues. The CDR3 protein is CASSLGNAGGYQETQYF.

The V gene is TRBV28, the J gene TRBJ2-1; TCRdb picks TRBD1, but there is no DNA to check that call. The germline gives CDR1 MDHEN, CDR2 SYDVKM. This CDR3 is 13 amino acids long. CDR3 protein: CASTPGHFVEQFF.

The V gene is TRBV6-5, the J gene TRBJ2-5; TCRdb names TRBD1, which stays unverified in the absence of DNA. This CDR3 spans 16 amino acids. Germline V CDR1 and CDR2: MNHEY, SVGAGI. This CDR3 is CASSSPGGLDQETQYF.

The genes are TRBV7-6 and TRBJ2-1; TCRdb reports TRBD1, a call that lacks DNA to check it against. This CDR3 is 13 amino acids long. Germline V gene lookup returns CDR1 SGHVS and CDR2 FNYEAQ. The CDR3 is CASSLAPWGEQFF. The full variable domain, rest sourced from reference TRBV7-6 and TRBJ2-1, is GAGVSQSPRYKVTKRGQDVALRCDPISGHVSLYWYRQALGQGPEFLTYFNYEAQQDKSGLPNDRFSAERPEGSISTLTIQRTEQRDSAMYRCASSLAPWGEQFFGPGTRLTVL.

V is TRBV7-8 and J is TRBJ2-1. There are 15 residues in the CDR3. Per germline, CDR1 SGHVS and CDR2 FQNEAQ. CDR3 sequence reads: CASSPTAVGRNEQFF.

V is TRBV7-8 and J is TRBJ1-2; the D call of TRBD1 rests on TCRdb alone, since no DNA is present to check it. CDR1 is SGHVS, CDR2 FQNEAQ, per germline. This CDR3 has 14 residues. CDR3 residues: CASSLRDRGYDYTF.

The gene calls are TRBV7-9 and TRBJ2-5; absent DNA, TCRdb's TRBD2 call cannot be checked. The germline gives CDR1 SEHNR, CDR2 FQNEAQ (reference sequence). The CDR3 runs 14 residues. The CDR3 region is CASSVGGAKETQYF.

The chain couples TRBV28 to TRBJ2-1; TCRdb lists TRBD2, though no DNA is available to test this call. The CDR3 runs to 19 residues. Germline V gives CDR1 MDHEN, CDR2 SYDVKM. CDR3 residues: CASNSPPLAGGPSRSEQFF.

This CDR3 is CASSKGKGPNTIYF. This chain joins TRBV21-1 and TRBJ1-3. TRBV21-1 is reported as a pseudogene. CDR3 length: 14 amino acids.

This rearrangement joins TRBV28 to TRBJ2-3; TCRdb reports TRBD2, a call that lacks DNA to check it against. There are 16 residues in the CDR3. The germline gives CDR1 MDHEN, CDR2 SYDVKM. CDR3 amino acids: CASSSRGLGDTDTQYF.

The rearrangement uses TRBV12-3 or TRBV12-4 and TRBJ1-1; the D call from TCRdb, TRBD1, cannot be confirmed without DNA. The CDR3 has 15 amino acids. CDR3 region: CASRLPGGWNTEAFF.

The CDR3 reads CASSYSREVTDTQYF. The chain combines TRBV6-5 with TRBJ2-3. The CDR3 extends over 15 amino acids. From germline, CDR1 is MNHEY and CDR2 SVGAGI.

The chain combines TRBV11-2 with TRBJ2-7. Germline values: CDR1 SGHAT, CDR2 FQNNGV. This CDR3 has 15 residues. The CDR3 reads CASSLGAASSYEQYF. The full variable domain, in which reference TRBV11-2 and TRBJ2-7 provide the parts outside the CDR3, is EAGVAQSPRYKIIEKRQSVAFWCNPISGHATLYWYQQILGQGPKLLIQFQNNGVVDDSQLPKDRFSAERLKGVDSTLKIQPAKLEDSAVYLCASSLGAASSYEQYFGPGTRLTVT.